This is a list of T cell receptor beta chains from one sample in a study of blood T cell repertoires in COVID-19. This table comes from immunoSEQ multiplex PCR, and its TCRdb copy is limited to in-frame clones, with some not included. The sample has 150,000 to 200,000 clones; 70% to 80% are singletons. Input material: peripheral blood. The receptors were gathered from a woman between 40 and 55 years old with COVID-19, enrolled during active disease. Each CDR3 is given with its conserved first and last residue. Fields, in order: clone size, V gene, D gene, J gene, CDR3 DNA, CDR3 protein. The D gene is left open where the match is weak. Not all rows give a size; the values are once, few, many and, for expanded clones, a class.

clone size: .
V gene: TRBV9
D gene: .
J gene: TRBJ2-3
CDR3 DNA: TGTGCCAGCAGCGCGTCGGGAGCCACAGATACGCAGTATTTT
CDR3 protein: CASSASGATDTQYF

clone size: .
V gene: TRBV14
D gene: .
J gene: TRBJ2-7
CDR3 DNA: TGTGCCAGCAGCCAAGAACAGGTGATCTACGAGCAGTACTTC
CDR3 protein: CASSQEQVIYEQYF

clone size: .
V gene: TRBV7-7
D gene: TRBD2
J gene: TRBJ2-1
CDR3 DNA: TGTGCCAGCAGCCGGACTAGCGGGAGGCCCAATGAGCAGTTCTTC
CDR3 protein: CASSRTSGRPNEQFF

clone size: .
V gene: TRBV25-1
D gene: .
J gene: TRBJ2-3
CDR3 DNA: TGTGCCAGCAGTGCGGAGCATACGCAGTATTTT
CDR3 protein: CASSAEHTQYF

clone size: .
V gene: TRBV19
D gene: TRBD1
J gene: TRBJ1-4
CDR3 DNA: TGTGCCAGTAGCGGGACAGCGGGGGGCGAAAAACTGTTTTTT
CDR3 protein: CASSGTAGGEKLFF

clone size: .
V gene: TRBV6-5
D gene: TRBD1
J gene: TRBJ2-4
CDR3 DNA: TGTGCCAGCAGTCCACGACAGGGGGGTAGGGCCATTCAGTACTTC
CDR3 protein: CASSPRQGGRAIQYF

clone size: .
V gene: TRBV2
D gene: .
J gene: TRBJ1-1
CDR3 DNA: TGTGCCAGCGTGGGGGGGTTACGGGGCACTGAAGCTTTCTTT
CDR3 protein: CASVGGLRGTEAFF

clone size: .
V gene: TRBV7-7
D gene: .
J gene: TRBJ2-1
CDR3 DNA: TGTGCCAGCAGCTTTGGAGGGGCAGAGGAGCAGTTCTTC
CDR3 protein: CASSFGGAEEQFF

clone size: .
V gene: TRBV21-1
D gene: .
J gene: TRBJ1-1
CDR3 DNA: TGTGCCAGCAGCAAACGTCGGAGGAGATTGAACACTGAAGCTTTCTTT
CDR3 protein: CASSKRRRRLNTEAFF

clone size: .
V gene: TRBV27
D gene: .
J gene: TRBJ2-2
CDR3 DNA: TGTGCCAGCAGTTTAGTTGACATTCCCGGGGAGCTGTTTTTT
CDR3 protein: CASSLVDIPGELFF

clone size: .
V gene: TRBV5-1
D gene: .
J gene: TRBJ1-6
CDR3 DNA: TGCGCCAGCAGCTTGGGGGGGGGAAATAATTCACCCCTCCACTTT
CDR3 protein: CASSLGGGNNSPLHF

clone size: .
V gene: TRBV19
D gene: .
J gene: TRBJ1-1
CDR3 DNA: TGTGCCAGTATCCCTGGGGACACCAAGAACACTGAAGCTTTCTTT
CDR3 protein: CASIPGDTKNTEAFF

clone size: .
V gene: TRBV19
D gene: TRBD2
J gene: TRBJ2-3
CDR3 DNA: TGTGCCAGTAGTATCCATCCCACCTCTAGCGGGAGTTTAGGAGATACGCAGTATTTT
CDR3 protein: CASSIHPTSSGSLGDTQYF

clone size: .
V gene: TRBV4-3
D gene: TRBD1
J gene: TRBJ2-2
CDR3 DNA: TGCGCCAGTTCAGGGGGATCTATTAACGGGGAGCTGTTTTTT
CDR3 protein: CASSGGSINGELFF

clone size: .
V gene: TRBV7-2
D gene: .
J gene: TRBJ1-4
CDR3 DNA: TGTGCCAGCAGCGCCCACGGCAGGGGTACTAATGAAAAACTGTTTTTT
CDR3 protein: CASSAHGRGTNEKLFF

clone size: once
V gene: TRBV2
D gene: TRBD1
J gene: TRBJ2-3
CDR3 DNA: TGTGCCAGCAGGGAGGGACAGGGCACAGATACGCAGTATTTT
CDR3 protein: CASREGQGTDTQYF

clone size: .
V gene: TRBV19
D gene: .
J gene: TRBJ2-1
CDR3 DNA: TGTGCCAGTAGTGCCACCGGGTCCTTCGGGGGTGAGCAGTTCTTC
CDR3 protein: CASSATGSFGGEQFF

clone size: .
V gene: TRBV28
D gene: .
J gene: TRBJ1-5
CDR3 DNA: TGTGCCAGCAGTTTTGGGGGCGGAAGCCGTAATCAGCCCCAGCATTTT
CDR3 protein: CASSFGGGSRNQPQHF

clone size: .
V gene: TRBV19
D gene: TRBD1
J gene: TRBJ1-3
CDR3 DNA: TGTGCCAGTAGTGTAACAGGGGGATCTGGAAACACCATATATTTT
CDR3 protein: CASSVTGGSGNTIYF

clone size: few
V gene: TRBV12-3/TRBV12-4
D gene: .
J gene: TRBJ1-4
CDR3 DNA: TGTGCCACCCAGGGAACTAATGAAAAACTGTTTTTT
CDR3 protein: CATQGTNEKLFF